A selection of T cell receptor beta chains follows, all from one sample in a study of OX40 agonist ivuxolimab in advanced cancers. TCRdb's copy holds only in-frame clones and misses some; the assay was immunoSEQ multiplex PCR. The sample comprises some 35,000 clones, roughly 80% of which are singletons, and more than 20% rests with the top ten. The specimen was CD4+ or CD8+ T cells sorted from blood, collected in a trial of the OX40 agonist ivuxolimab. The receptors derive from an adult with an advanced solid tumor such as melanoma, head and neck, liver or kidney cancer. CDR3s include the opening cysteine and the closing phenylalanine or tryptophan. The D gene is left open where the match is weak. A row's size may be missing; if present it is once, few, many or a size class.

.	TRBV4-3	.	TRBJ2-1	TGCGCCAGCAGCCAAGGAAGGGGACGCTCCTACAATGAGCAGTTCTTC	CASSQGRGRSYNEQFF
.	TRBV7-8	.	TRBJ1-6	TGTGCCAGCAGCTTAGCGGCCCCCTATAATTCACCCCTCCACTTT	CASSLAAPYNSPLHF
.	TRBV7-9	.	TRBJ2-1	TGTGCCAGCAGCTTCAGCGATACCTACAATGAGCAGTTCTTC	CASSFSDTYNEQFF
.	TRBV28	.	TRBJ2-7	TGTGCCAGCAGAGCCCGCGGCGGAGGGACCTACGAGCAGTACTTC	CASRARGGGTYEQYF
.	TRBV7-9	.	TRBJ2-2	TGTGCCAGCAGCGATAATATCCTAGCTCCTCTTACTAACACCGGGGAGCTGTTTTTT	CASSDNILAPLTNTGELFF
TRBD1	TRBV7-9	few	TRBJ1-2	TGTGCCAGCAGCTTAACACAGGGGCTTGGTGAGAACTATGGCTACACCTTC	CASSLTQGLGENYGYTF
TRBD1	TRBV5-6	.	TRBJ1-2	TGTGCCAGCAGCGGGACAGGGAGCGTCTATGGCTACACCTTC	CASSGTGSVYGYTF
TRBD2	TRBV7-9	.	TRBJ2-5	TGTGCCAGCAGGAACGGACTAGCGGGAGAGACCCAGTACTTC	CASRNGLAGETQYF
.	TRBV4-1	.	TRBJ2-1	TGCGCCAGCAGCCAAGGGAATGAGCAGTTCTTC	CASSQGNEQFF
TRBD1	TRBV5-1	.	TRBJ1-6	TGCGCCAGCAGCTCCGGACAGGGCCTTTCTTCACCCCTCCACTTT	CASSSGQGLSSPLHF
TRBD1	TRBV15	.	TRBJ1-3	TGTGCCACCAGCAGGGACAGGGGCTTTGCTGGAAACACCATATATTTT	CATSRDRGFAGNTIYF
TRBD2	TRBV5-1	few	TRBJ2-1	TGCGCCAGCACCCTAGCGGGAGGTTACAATGAGCAGTTCTTC	CASTLAGGYNEQFF
.	TRBV7-9	.	TRBJ2-4	TGTGCCAGCAGCTTAACGGCAGCCAAAAACATTCAGTACTTC	CASSLTAAKNIQYF
TRBD1	TRBV7-6	.	TRBJ2-2	TGTGCCAGCAGCACACCGGGACAGGGGGCGCCCGGGGAGCTGTTTTTT	CASSTPGQGAPGELFF
TRBD1	TRBV29-1	.	TRBJ1-1	TGCAGCGTTCCACAAAGGACAGGGATCTACACTGAAGCTTTCTTT	CSVPQRTGIYTEAFF
TRBD2	TRBV28	.	TRBJ2-5	TGTGCCAGCAAATTAGCGGGAGGGCCGGTCCTCCTGCAGACCCAGTACTTC	CASKLAGGPVLLQTQYF